What follows describes a single TCR beta chain. The antigen this receptor binds is unknown. The CDR3 numbers 12 residues from cysteine through phenylalanine. The DNA sequence is not available. The germline V gene supplies CDR1 LGHNA and CDR2 YNFKEQ. The sample belongs to a study of monozygotic twins with inflammatory bowel disease (dated by TCRdb to about 2019). About the investigation overall: The complete study included roughly 30 monozygotic twin pairs: 19 IBD-discordant Danish pairs and nine German pairs, of which four were IBD-concordant and five were IBD-discordant. The search for disease-associated traits relied mainly on comparing, within discordant pairs, IBD patients with their genetically identical healthy co-twins. Each individual had, on average, about 151 000 unique TCRalpha sequences and 181 000 unique TCRbeta sequences available for analysis.

General conclusions and limits of the study: Repertoire similarity did not differ between concordant and discordant twins, possibly due to limited statistical power. Fewer clonotypes were shared with other individuals by IBD patients than by healthy twins, most markedly in patients showing signs of disease activity. The results gave no support for a single strong signal or clonotype linked to IBD. TCRbeta repertoire diversity, by inverse Simpson index, was decreased in IBD patients compared with their healthy co-twins. The analysis was unable to tell different T cell subtypes apart. Because patients were on differing immunosuppressive treatments, the repertoires may have picked up extra background noise and inter-individual variability.

Preparation of the library involved 5' RACE. Preparation of each TCR library used about 4,000 ng of total RNA. cDNA was synthesized with SMARTScribe reverse transcriptase in eight separate reactions per sample. During cDNA synthesis, template switching introduced unique molecular identifiers that contained a 6-nucleotide sample barcode. Two nested PCRs of roughly 16 and 10 cycles amplified the TCRalpha and TCRbeta cDNA, and bead purification followed each PCR. Before amplification, the cDNA was treated with uracil DNA-glycosylase and purified using the QIAquick PCR purification kit. The second PCR added Illumina TruSeq-compatible adapters along with sample-specific barcodes. Library quality and concentration were assessed using TapeStation and Qubit, and about 5 ng of each library was pooled. Sequencing of pooled libraries was carried out on an Illumina HiSeq2500 single-index Rapid Run using 2 x 100 bp reads and custom sequencing primers. The published analysis was carried out like this. MiGEC version 1.2.6 was used for UMI-based consensus assembly to correct PCR and sequencing errors. MiXCR version 2.1.1 handled V(D)J alignment, clonotype assembly and CDR3 extraction. Gene usage, clonotype sharing and MAIT/NKT TCR abundance were normalised by analysing the top 1000, 10 000 and 20 000 clonotypes per sample. After downsampling to 27 000 UMIs, diversity was calculated as the inverse Simpson index using the vegan R package. Paired Mann-Whitney U tests on discordant twin pairs were used, with Benjamini-Hochberg multiple-testing correction. TCRdb reprocessed the reads into one record per CDR3 protein sequence, lacking DNA. The V and J calls and clone size come from TCRdb's table, not from the authors' own analysis. The table for this sample records approximately 120,000 distinct CDR3 sequences. The ten largest make up around an eighth of the sample.

From each donor, a roughly 2.5 ml peripheral blood sample was drawn into PAXgene tubes and stored at -80 degrees C. Total RNA was isolated from whole blood with the PAXgene blood miRNA kit on an automated QIAcube, without T cell sorting. Peripheral blood from monozygotic twin pairs concordant or discordant for inflammatory bowel disease was subjected to deep TCRalpha and TCRbeta repertoire profiling with unique molecular barcoding. For every twin pair, smoking habits were documented, and each individual was categorised as a current, former or never smoker. The source is a human donor with ulcerative colitis or Crohn's disease, or a healthy co-twin of an affected twin (not recorded which). The chain couples TRBV4-2 to TRBJ1-1. Sequences were obtained from blood. The CDR3 protein: CASSYKNTEAFF.